This passage covers 10 T cell receptor beta chains from one sample sequenced in a study of cytomegalovirus exposure and HLA in healthy donors. PCR primers comprised 60 Vbeta and 13 Jbeta primers. Assay used: immunoSEQ multiplex PCR; TCRdb lists only in-frame clones, some missing. The sample lists 200,000 or so clones; about 88% were seen once. Sequenced material: PBMCs. Receptor source: a girl younger than two in good health and CMV-seronegative.

The rearrangement uses TRBV10-1 and TRBJ2-1; 8 nucleotides match TRBD2. With V trimmed by 9 bases and J by 6 bases, 13 bases remained unmatched. Germline loops: CDR1 WNHNN, CDR2 SYGVQD (reference sequence). There are 15 residues in the CDR3. CDR3 protein: CARGNRVAGPNEQFF. The CDR3 DNA reads TGCGCCAGGGGTAATCGGGTAGCGGGACCCAATGAGCAGTTCTTC.

The chain links TRBV6-1 to TRBJ1-1; no firm D call. Per the germline V gene, CDR1 is MNHNS and CDR2 is SASEGT. The V and J ends lost 6 bases and 7 bases respectively, with 18 bases between them. This CDR3 has 14 amino acids. The CDR3 nucleotides are TGTGCCAGCAGGGATAGTTGGGAGGGTAATGAAGCTTTCTTT. It specifies CASRDSWEGNEAFF.

In DNA, the CDR3 is TGCGCCAGCATGAGGGGACAGTTGAACACTGAAGCTTTCTTT. As protein: CASMRGQLNTEAFF. The chain carries TRBV10-2 and TRBJ1-1; TRBD1 agrees at 7 bases. From germline, CDR1 is WSHSY and CDR2 SAAADI. V dropped 7 bases and J dropped 0; count of bases not matched to a gene: 5. The CDR3 length is 14 residues.

The chain employs TRBV4-1 and TRBJ2-7, with TRBD2 matching 9 bases. The germline gives CDR1 MGHRA, CDR2 YSYEKL. The CDR3 extends over 16 amino acids. The trim removed 0 bases at V and 6 bases at J, leaving 9 bases unmatched. CDR3 protein: CASSQEATSGFREQYF. In nucleotides, the CDR3 is TGCGCCAGCAGCCAAGAAGCGACTAGCGGCTTTCGCGAGCAGTACTTC.

The V call is TRBV12-5, the J call TRBJ2-3; perhaps TRBD2 as D (6 bases). CDR3 length: 17 amino acids. The germline V gene has CDR1 LGHNT and CDR2 FRNRAP. Trimming removed 2 bases at V and 0 bases at J, with 15 bases between. The CDR3 spells CASGLFSWAGSTDTQYF. The CDR3 nucleotides are TGTGCTAGTGGTTTGTTTTCTTGGGCGGGGAGCACAGATACGCAGTATTTT.

V is TRBV30 and J is TRBJ2-1; TRBD2 agrees at 13 bases. CDR1 GTSNPN and CDR2 SVGIG come from the germline V gene (reference sequence). The CDR3 is 15 amino acids. The J segment lost 8 bases and the V segment lost 5 bases, leaving 9 bases of the junction unmatched. The CDR3: CAWDPGTSGNDEQFF. CDR3 nucleotide sequence: TGTGCCTGGGATCCTGGGACTAGCGGGAATGATGAGCAGTTCTTC.

This clone was picked up a small number of times. J is TRBJ1-1 and V is TRBV15; perhaps TRBD1 as D (6 bases). The CDR3 is made up of 14 amino acids. CDR1 LNHNV and CDR2 YYDKDF come from the germline V gene (reference sequence). The V end was cut by 8 bases, the J end by 10 bases, with 23 bases between. CDR3 DNA sequence: TGTGCCACCCATCCGGGACACGGGCTTAGCAGAGCTTTCTTT. It yields the protein CATHPGHGLSRAFF. Full variable domain (remainder filled in from reference TRBV15 and TRBJ1-1): DAMVIQNPRYQVTQFGKPVTLSCSQTLNHNVMYWYQQKSSQAPKLLFHYYDKDFNNEADTPDNFQSRRPNTSFCFLDIRSPGLGDTAMYLCATHPGHGLSRAFFGQGTRLTVV.

The J gene is TRBJ1-2, the V gene TRBV4-1, with TRBD1 identical over 7 bases. The germline V gene has CDR1 MGHRA and CDR2 YSYEKL. V was pared by 4 bases and J by 8 bases, with 13 bases of the junction left unmatched. The length of the CDR3 is 15 residues. The CDR3 sequence is CASSRTGDRDHGYTF. The CDR3, as DNA: TGCGCCAGCAGCCGAACCGGTGACAGGGACCACGGCTACACCTTC.

This clone was recorded only once. CDR3 residues: CAWTFKGSNQPQHF. CDR3 in DNA: TGTGCCTGGACCTTTAAGGGGAGCAATCAGCCCCAGCATTTT. The rearrangement links TRBV30 to TRBJ1-5, with TRBD1 as a possible D gene (5 bases). Germline V gives CDR1 GTSNPN, CDR2 SVGIG (reference sequence). The CDR3 consists of 14 residues. V lost 4 bases and J lost 1, with 11 bases in between.

V and J are TRBV7-3 and TRBJ2-3; D not certain. This CDR3 is 13 amino acids long. The V end lost 8 bases, the J end lost 4 bases, and 13 bases lay between the germline ends. Germline V gene lookup returns CDR1 SGHTA and CDR2 FQGTGA. The CDR3 DNA follows: TGTGCCAGCGCAAGACTCGCAGCAGATACGCAGTATTTT. The encoded protein is CASARLAADTQYF.